A single sample is the source of the 23 T cell receptor beta chains below, sequenced in a study of T cell responses to AZD1222 COVID-19 vaccine. The protocol was immunoSEQ multiplex PCR, while the TCRdb copy is restricted to in-frame clones and leaves out a portion. The table has 95,000 to 150,000 clones, 87% seen once. Sample: peripheral blood, taken on day 0 of AZD1222 vaccination. The receptors come from an adult in good health.

Only a few counts were recorded for this clone. The chain recombines TRBV30 with TRBJ1-4, with TRBD1 as a possible D gene (6 bases). The V end lost 3 bases, the J end lost 3 bases, and 14 bases lay between the germline ends. CDR1 and CDR2 from the germline V gene are GTSNPN and SVGIG (reference sequence). The CDR3 contains 15 residues. The DNA of the CDR3 is TGTGCCTGGAGCCCCGACAGGATTTCTAATGAAAAACTGTTTTTT. Encoded protein: CAWSPDRISNEKLFF.

This clone was seen just once. This sequence joins TRBV27 and TRBJ2-3; D remains ambiguous. The germline V gene encodes CDR1 MNHEY and CDR2 SMNVEV (reference sequence). This CDR3 is 13 amino acids long. Trimming shortened V by 0 bases and J by 1 base, and 2 bases separated the two germline ends. DNA for the CDR3: TGTGCCAGCAGTTTATCCCGCACAGATACGCAGTATTTT. Amino acid sequence: CASSLSRTDTQYF.

This chain uses TRBV19 with TRBJ2-7; 9 bases are shared with TRBD1. The CDR3 runs to 14 residues. V gave up 3 bases and J gave up 3 bases; unmatched junction bases: 3. The germline gives CDR1 LNHDA, CDR2 SQIVND (reference sequence). CDR3 amino acids: CASSIGQGYYEQYF. The CDR3 nucleotides are TGTGCCAGTAGTATTGGACAGGGGTACTACGAGCAGTACTTC.

This chain uses TRBV7-6 with TRBJ1-1; D possibly corresponds to TRBD1 (6 bases). The CDR3 sequence is 14 residues long. The germline V gene has CDR1 SGHVS and CDR2 FNYEAQ. V lost 1 base, J lost 0 bases, and 6 bases lay in between. The CDR3 bases are TGTGCCAGCAGCTTAGGACAGGTGAACACTGAAGCTTTCTTT. It codes for CASSLGQVNTEAFF.

This clone has only a few counts. V is TRBV7-9 and J is TRBJ1-2, with 8 bases matching TRBD1. Trimming at V came to 5 bases and at J to 4 bases, leaving 3 bases not matched to a gene. Germline CDR1 SEHNR, CDR2 FQNEAQ (reference sequence). The CDR3 contains 13 residues. CDR3 sequence: CASSPDRGYGYTF. The CDR3 bases are TGTGCCAGCAGCCCCGACAGGGGCTATGGCTACACCTTC.

This chain uses TRBV11-2 with TRBJ2-3; D may be TRBD2 (6 bases). V lost 5 bases and J 6 bases, leaving 15 bases between the germline ends. CDR3 length: 14 residues. The V gene's germline CDR1 is SGHAT and CDR2 FQNNGV. The CDR3 is CASSRDWGPDTQYF. The CDR3 DNA reads TGTGCCAGCAGCCGGGACTGGGGTCCGGATACGCAGTATTTT.

The CDR3 region has the DNA TGTGCCAGCAGCTTTCCGGGACTCCAGAGTCACGAGCAGTACTTC. Translating gives CASSFPGLQSHEQYF. V and J are TRBV11-3 and TRBJ2-7; TRBD2 is a possible D gene (6 bases). Germline assignment: CDR1 SGHNT and CDR2 YENEEA. The germline V and J ends were trimmed by 3 bases and 5 bases, with 17 bases remaining between them. This CDR3 has 15 amino acids.

V is TRBV10-3 and J is TRBJ2-7; perhaps TRBD2 as D (6 bases). The ends were cut back, 2 bases at V and 5 bases at J, with 19 bases in the middle. CDR3 length: 16 amino acids. CDR1 is ENHRY and CDR2 is SYGVKD in the germline V gene. The CDR3 nucleotides read TGTGCCATCAGTGAGCGGGGCAGAGGATCGGGGGACGAGCAGTACTTC. Its protein product is CAISERGRGSGDEQYF.

The CDR3 DNA follows: TGCGCCAGCAGCCAAGTAATCGGGACAGCGCAAGAGACCCAGTACTTC. It codes for CASSQVIGTAQETQYF. This chain links TRBV4-1 with TRBJ2-5, with 7 bases lining up with TRBD1. The length of the CDR3 is 16 residues. Losses at the gene ends were 1 base for V and 2 bases for J; bases not matched to a gene: 7. CDR1 and CDR2 from the germline V gene are MGHRA and YSYEKL.

The chain links TRBV21-1 to TRBJ2-5; TRBD1 is the table's D call and was not checked against the DNA. TRBV21-1 is reported as a pseudogene. This CDR3 contains 16 residues. The CDR3 region has the DNA TGTGCCAGCTTTTTGGGACAGCTACCGTACCAAGAGACCCAGTACTTC. Encoded protein: CASFLGQLPYQETQYF.

V and J are TRBV10-1 and TRBJ2-7, with D tentatively TRBD1 (7 bases). Germline lookup yields CDR1 WNHNN and CDR2 SYGVQD (reference sequence). V lost 3 bases and J lost 2, with 17 bases in between. The CDR3 sequence is 16 residues long. In DNA form, the CDR3 reads TGCGCCAGCAGTGATTGGAGGGGGCTAAAACCCTACGAGCAGTACTTC. Protein sequence: CASSDWRGLKPYEQYF.

The CDR3 region has the DNA TGTGCCAGCAGTGATTTGGGGTTCACTGAAGCTTTCTTT. It encodes CASSDLGFTEAFF. This chain uses TRBV6-1 with TRBJ1-1; D gene unclear. Trimming took 3 bases from V and 4 from J, leaving 9 bases between them. CDR1 MNHNS and CDR2 SASEGT come from the germline V gene. The CDR3 extends over 13 amino acids.

The chain links TRBV11-3 to TRBJ2-5; 7 nucleotides agree with TRBD1. The CDR3 spans 16 residues. Germline assignment: CDR1 SGHNT and CDR2 YENEEA. Trimming cost V 5 bases and J 5 bases; bases outside gene matches: 14. The CDR3 spells CASSPGNRGVGETQYF. The DNA for the CDR3 is TGTGCCAGCAGCCCCGGAAACAGGGGAGTCGGGGAGACCCAGTACTTC.

This chain's CDR3 is CASREQGPYEQYF. DNA of the CDR3: TGTGCCAGCAGAGAACAGGGTCCGTACGAGCAGTACTTC. The rearrangement links TRBV28 to TRBJ2-7, with D perhaps TRBD1 (6 bases). The CDR3 consists of 13 residues. Between the trimmed V and J ends, which lost 6 bases and 4 bases, there was a span of 13 bases. Germline assignment: CDR1 MDHEN and CDR2 SYDVKM. The variable domain in full, completed from reference TRBV28 and TRBJ2-7, reads DVKVTQSSRYLVKRTGEKVFLECVQDMDHENMFWYRQDPGLGLRLIYFSYDVKMKEKGDIPEGYSVSREKKERFSLILESASTNQTSMYLCASREQGPYEQYFGPGTRLTVT.

The chain recombines TRBV30 with TRBJ1-1, with D possibly being TRBD1 (6 bases). This CDR3 comprises 13 residues. Germline lookup yields CDR1 GTSNPN and CDR2 SVGIG (reference sequence). Deletions cut 2 bases from V and 3 bases from J, with 10 bases between. DNA for the CDR3: TGTGCCTGGAGTCGCGACAGGTACACTGAAGCTTTCTTT. As protein: CAWSRDRYTEAFF. The variable domain in full, completed from reference TRBV30 and TRBJ1-1, reads SQTIHQWPATLVQPVGSPLSLECTVEGTSNPNLYWYRQAAGRGLQLLFYSVGIGQISSEVPQNLSASRPQDRQFILSSKKLLLSDSGFYLCAWSRDRYTEAFFGQGTRLTVV.

The chain recombines TRBV5-1 with TRBJ2-7, with 8 bases aligning to TRBD1. This CDR3 spans 15 amino acids. Germline CDR1 reads SGHRS; CDR2 reads YFSETQ. Trimming at V came to 6 bases and at J to 5 bases, leaving 13 bases not matched to a gene. This CDR3 reads CASTKTGQGGNEQYF. Written as DNA, the CDR3 is TGCGCCAGCACCAAAACAGGACAGGGCGGAAACGAGCAGTACTTC.

The chain employs TRBV9 and TRBJ1-1, with D possibly TRBD1 on 6 matching bases. The germline V gene encodes CDR1 SGDLS and CDR2 YYNGEE. Trimming shortened V by 1 base and J by 1 base, and 14 bases separated the two germline ends. This CDR3 spans 16 amino acids. CDR3 residues: CASSVPGGHPNTEAFF. CDR3 bases: TGTGCCAGCAGCGTACCGGGGGGACACCCGAACACTGAAGCTTTCTTT.

This rearrangement joins TRBV7-9 to TRBJ2-1; D tentatively fits TRBD1 or TRBD2 (5 bases each). This CDR3 is built from 15 residues. The V gene's germline CDR1 is SEHNR and CDR2 FQNEAQ (reference sequence). Trimming took off 5 bases at V and 10 bases at J, with 21 bases between the two ends. The CDR3 is CASSPMGGWGLEQFF. The CDR3 region has the DNA TGTGCCAGCAGCCCGATGGGTGGCTGGGGGTTGGAGCAGTTCTTC.

This clone was counted only a few times. The V call is TRBV27, the J call TRBJ2-1; 9 bases align to TRBD1. The CDR3 has 18 residues. V dropped 5 bases and J dropped 9; count of bases not matched to a gene: 20. Germline V lookup: CDR1 MNHEY, CDR2 SMNVEV (reference sequence). The chain's CDR3 is CASSRLPFTGGEGGEQFF. In DNA, the CDR3 is TGTGCCAGCAGTCGTTTGCCTTTTACAGGGGGCGAAGGTGGTGAGCAGTTCTTC.

The chain recombines TRBV4-1 with TRBJ2-1, with 14 bases that match TRBD2. Germline V gene lookup returns CDR1 MGHRA and CDR2 YSYEKL. The CDR3 is 20 amino acids. J lost 5 bases, V lost 6 bases, and 18 bases had no gene match. CDR3 in DNA: TGCGCCAGCAGAACCTACCCGGGACTAGCGGGAGTTAGCGGCCACAATGAGCAGTTCTTC. Protein product: CASRTYPGLAGVSGHNEQFF.

This clone has just one count. The chain joins TRBV12-3 or TRBV12-4 to TRBJ2-1, with D possibly TRBD2 on 5 matching bases. CDR3 length: 11 amino acids. The germline V and J ends were trimmed by 3 bases and 9 bases, with 6 bases remaining between them. The CDR3 region is CASSLAGEQFF. In DNA form, the CDR3 reads TGTGCCAGCAGTTTGGCGGGTGAGCAGTTCTTC.

The chain is built from TRBV7-2 and TRBJ2-1; D may correspond to TRBD1 or TRBD2 (7 bases each). Germline CDR1 is SGHTA and CDR2 is FQGNSA. V gave up 3 bases and J gave up 6 bases, with 21 bases separating them. The CDR3 length is 17 residues. CDR3 in DNA: TGTGCCAGCAGCTTCCTTCCCAGCGGGACAGCTTCCAATGAGCAGTTCTTC. Translating gives CASSFLPSGTASNEQFF.

The J gene is TRBJ1-4, the V gene TRBV7-9; TRBD1 aligns across 7 bases. After removal of 4 bases from V and 5 bases from J, the junction contained 4 bases not matched to a gene. CDR3 length equals 14 residues. Per germline, CDR1 SEHNR and CDR2 FQNEAQ (reference sequence). In DNA, the CDR3 is TGTGCCAGCAGCTCCTGGGACAGAAATGAAAAACTGTTTTTT. It yields the protein CASSSWDRNEKLFF.